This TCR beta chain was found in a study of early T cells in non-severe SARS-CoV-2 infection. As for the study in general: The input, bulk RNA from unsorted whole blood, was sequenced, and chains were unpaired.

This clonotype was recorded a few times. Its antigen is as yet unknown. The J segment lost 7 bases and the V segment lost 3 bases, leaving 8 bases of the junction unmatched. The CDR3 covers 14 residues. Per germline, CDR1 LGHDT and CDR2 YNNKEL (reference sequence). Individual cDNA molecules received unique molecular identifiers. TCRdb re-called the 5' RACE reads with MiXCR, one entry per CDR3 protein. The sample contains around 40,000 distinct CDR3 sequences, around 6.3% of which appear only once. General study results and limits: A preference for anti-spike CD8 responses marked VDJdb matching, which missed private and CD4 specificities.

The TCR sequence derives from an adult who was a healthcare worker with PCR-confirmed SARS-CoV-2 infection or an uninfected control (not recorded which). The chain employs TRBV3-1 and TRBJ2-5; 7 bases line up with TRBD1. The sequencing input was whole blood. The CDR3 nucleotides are TGTGCCAGCAGCCAGGAACAGGGGATCGGGACCCAGTACTTC. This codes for CASSQEQGIGTQYF.